This TCR beta chain was found in a study of spatial heterogeneity in lung cancer. Noted time point: blood at routine non-recurrence follow-up after resection. Whole RNA obtained from tumor, nontumor lung or frozen PBMC underwent sequencing without sorting. Per the germline V gene, CDR1 is SNHLY and CDR2 is FYNNEI. The CDR3 is 16 amino acids. The V gene end was trimmed by 6 bases and the J gene end by 0 bases; junction bases not matched to a gene: 8. One entry per CDR3 protein, called by TCRdb with MiXCR from the 5' RACE reads. The table has about 120,000 distinct CDR3 sequences, 10% to 15% seen once. The sequence came from a male donor with early-stage non-small cell lung cancer. This sample comprised PBMCs, obtained at follow-up. The chain combines TRBV2 with TRBJ2-3; 8 nucleotides match TRBD2. CDR3 sequence: CASSAAGTRSTDTQYF. CDR3 nucleotide sequence: TGTGCCAGCAGCGCCGCCGGGACTAGAAGCACAGATACGCAGTATTTT.